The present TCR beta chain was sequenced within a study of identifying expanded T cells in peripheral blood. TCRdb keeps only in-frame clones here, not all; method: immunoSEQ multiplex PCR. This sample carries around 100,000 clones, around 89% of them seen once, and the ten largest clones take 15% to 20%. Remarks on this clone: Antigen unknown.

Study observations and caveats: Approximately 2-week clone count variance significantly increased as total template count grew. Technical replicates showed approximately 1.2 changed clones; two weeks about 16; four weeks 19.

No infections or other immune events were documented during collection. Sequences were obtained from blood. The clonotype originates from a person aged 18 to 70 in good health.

The CDR3 reads CASSPSDGTEAFF. CDR3 nucleotide sequence: TGTGCCAGCTCACCATCCGACGGAACTGAAGCTTTCTTT. This chain links TRBV18 with TRBJ1-1; D gene uncertain. Germline CDR1 and CDR2: KGHSH and LQKENI. The V end was cut by 2 bases, the J end by 5 bases, with 9 bases between. The CDR3 has 13 amino acids.